One T cell receptor beta chain is described in this entry. Its cognate antigen has yet to be identified. No base-level quality is on record; no much larger clone is a single base apart. Genomic DNA was isolated from the sorted cells so that the TCRbeta CDR3 region could be sequenced. TCRbeta CDR3 regions were sequenced using the immunoSEQ Assay. TCRdb's version of the immuneACCESS table is confined to in-frame rearrangements and falls short of the full clone set. An unresolved V gene accounts for under half of the shortfall where checked; the remainder is of unknown origin. The sample has about 80,000 clones on record, more than 75% of them singletons. The top ten clonotypes cover roughly 0.32% of the sample. The V and J ends are trimmed by 0 bases and 8 bases, leaving 14 bases between them. From cysteine to phenylalanine, the CDR3 is 14 amino acids long. Only the CDR3 portion is preserved as DNA: 42 bases, with reading frame beginning at the first base. The germline V gene encodes CDR1 SGHRS and CDR2 YFSETQ.

This sample is part of a study of OX40 agonist ivuxolimab in advanced cancers. General notes on the study: Ivuxolimab was an agonistic, fully human IgG2 monoclonal antibody directed against OX40 (CD134), a costimulatory receptor. Partial responses were achieved by three dose-escalation patients, of whom one had hepatocellular carcinoma and two had cutaneous melanoma. Peripheral TCRbeta sequencing aimed to test whether ivuxolimab altered TCR sequence diversity and caused clonal T-cell expansion. Intravenous ivuxolimab was administered to patients every 2 weeks at six dose levels: 0.01, 0.1, 0.3, 1.5, 3 and 10 mg/kg. Of the approximately 50 dose-escalation patients, hepatocellular carcinoma was present in roughly 19, melanoma in roughly 15, renal cell carcinoma in 9 and head and neck cancer in 9. In the dose-escalation cohort, around 80% of patients were male, and the mean age was 60 years with a range of 23 to 79. Prior anti-PD-1, anti-PD-L1 or anti-CTLA-4 therapy was permitted, and 30% to 50% of dose-escalation patients had received checkpoint inhibitors. The monotherapy dose-escalation portion (N ≈ 50 patients) of the phase I ivuxolimab trial is reported in the paper.

Results and caveats for the whole study, not just this receptor: In the 0.1-3.0 mg/kg groups, partial responders were among the patients with the lowest normalized peripheral clonal expansion, particularly in CD8+ T cells. After ivuxolimab, expanded clones were on average more numerous among CD8+ T cells than among CD4+ T cells. Clonal expansion of both CD4+ and CD8+ blood T cells was observed from baseline to week 6 at doses 0.1 to 3.0 mg/kg. Low levels of normalized T-cell clonal expansion were also seen in some patients who did not respond. The antigen specificity of the peripheral T cells that underwent clonal expansion was not determined.

The trial excluded patients who had a history of autoimmune disease or who were on systemic immunosuppression. Peripheral blood for TCR sequencing was collected from all dose cohorts at baseline, on cycle 4 day 1, and on cycle 7 day 1. The samples were drawn from a first-in-human, open-label, multicenter phase I dose-escalation trial of ivuxolimab. Adults with locally advanced or metastatic melanoma, renal cell, hepatocellular, or head and neck squamous cell carcinoma were enrolled in the trial. Before TCR sequencing, CD4+ T cells and CD8+ T cells from peripheral blood were sorted into separate populations.

The sequence joins TRBV5-1 to TRBJ1-2, with a weak D call of TRBD1 (6 bases match). The receptor comes from an adult with an advanced solid tumor such as melanoma, head and neck, liver or kidney cancer. The sequencing used CD4+ or CD8+ T cells sorted from blood, collected in a trial of the OX40 agonist ivuxolimab. Read as DNA, the sequence is TGCGCCAGCAGCTTGGCTAGGGGGTCGAGCGGCTACACCTTC. Translated, it reads CASSLARGSSGYTF. Beyond the CDR3, the reference TRBV5-1 and TRBJ1-2 genes provide the residues; the full variable domain reads: KAGVTQTPRYLIKTRGQQVTLSCSPISGHRSVSWYQQTPGQGLQFLFEYFSETQRNKGNFPGRFSGRQFSNSRSEMNVSTLELGDSALYLCASSLARGSSGYTFGSGTRLTVV.